This TCR beta chain was captured by sequencing in a study of T cell responses to AZD1222 COVID-19 vaccine. Study context: Second doses were pooled across both intervals (about 4 or about 12 weeks). General study points: Vaccine-associated CD4 TCRs ranged over spike, dominating at 160-218 and 743-854.

Germline V lookup: CDR1 SGHTA, CDR2 FQGNSA. This CDR3 has 15 residues. J gave up 2 bases and V 5 bases, and 7 bases lay outside the gene matches. This clone has more than one count but fewer than ten. Its antigen remains unidentified. Repertoires were generated with immunoSEQ multiplex PCR, while TCRdb's copy carries only in-frame clones and drops some. Among more than 85,000 clones listed, 70% to 80% were seen once. The source of this sequence is an adult in good health. The V gene is TRBV7-2, the J gene TRBJ2-3; 7 bases align to TRBD2. The material sequenced was peripheral blood, taken on day 0 of AZD1222 vaccination. This CDR3 reads CASSPERELTDTQYF. In DNA, the CDR3 is TGTGCCAGCAGCCCGGAGCGGGAACTCACAGATACGCAGTATTTT. Full variable domain (rest looked up from reference TRBV7-2 and TRBJ2-3): GAGVSQSPSNKVTEKGKDVELRCDPISGHTALYWYRQSLGQGLEFLIYFQGNSAPDKSGLPSDRFSAERTGGSVSTLTIQRTQQEDSAVYLCASSPERELTDTQYFGPGTRLTVL.